This TCR beta chain comes out of a study of control samples from healthy donors and cancer patients. The table came from immunoSEQ multiplex PCR; TCRdb's copy has only in-frame clones and leaves some out. The sample holds fewer than 200,000 clones, over 85% seen once. J was trimmed by 3 bases and V by 8 bases; bases with no gene match: 5. This CDR3 spans 14 amino acids. Germline V gene sequence: CDR1 MNHEY, CDR2 SVGAGI. This receptor was obtained from a man aged 25 to 45 in good health. The sample was blood. The rearrangement uses TRBV6-5 and TRBJ1-2; TRBD1 matches at 11 bases. CDR3 amino acids: CASRWTGGDYGYTF. The CDR3, as DNA: TGTGCCAGCCGATGGACAGGGGGCGACTATGGCTACACCTTC.